These 8 T cell receptor beta chains came from one sample sequenced in a study of OX40 agonist ivuxolimab in advanced cancers. Receptor libraries were prepared by the immunoSEQ multiplex PCR assay. The table comes from immuneACCESS by way of TCRdb, which keeps in-frame sequences with V and J called. Part of the clones is missing from these tables; in studies checked, under half for an unresolved V gene and the rest for unknown reasons. This sample lists about 78,000 clones; roughly 92% were detected once. About 3% of the sample lies in the top ten. The material was CD4+ or CD8+ T cells sorted from blood, obtained in a trial of the OX40 agonist ivuxolimab. The receptors derive from an adult with an advanced solid tumor such as melanoma, head and neck, liver or kidney cancer.

This chain joins TRBV4-1 and TRBJ2-5, with TRBD2 matching 13 bases. Looked up from germline, CDR1 is MGHRA and CDR2 is YSYEKL. CDR3 length: 16 residues. J was trimmed by 1 base and V by 4 bases; bases with no gene match: 3. CDR3 nucleotides: TGCGCCAGCAGCCCTACTAGCGGGAGGGCCCAAGAGACCCAGTACTTC. Translated: CASSPTSGRAQETQYF.

The chain recombines TRBV4-2 with TRBJ1-2, with D perhaps matching TRBD1 (5 bases). The V end was cut by 1 base, the J end by 1 base, with 10 bases between. Per germline, CDR1 LGHNA and CDR2 YNFKEQ. This CDR3 has 15 amino acids. CDR3 protein: CASSQAGGGNYGYTF. In DNA, the CDR3 is TGTGCCAGCAGCCAAGCAGGTGGGGGTAACTATGGCTACACCTTC.

The chain combines TRBV19 with TRBJ1-6; D perhaps matches TRBD1 (5 bases). The CDR3 is made up of 13 amino acids. V was cut by 7 bases and J by 9 bases, with 13 bases left in between. CDR1 is LNHDA and CDR2 is SQIVND in the germline V gene (reference sequence). As DNA, the CDR3 is TGTGCCAGTACCGGGACCCAGGGTTCACCCCTCCACTTT. This codes for CASTGTQGSPLHF.

This clone was observed a single time. The V call is TRBV6-4, the J call TRBJ1-1, with D possibly matching TRBD1 (5 bases). V lost 3 bases, J lost 1 base, and 9 bases lay in between. This CDR3 contains 14 residues. Germline CDR1 MRHNA, CDR2 SNTAGT. CDR3 sequence reads: CASSENQGNTEAFF. As DNA, the CDR3 is TGTGCCAGCAGTGAGAATCAGGGGAACACTGAAGCTTTCTTT.

This chain links TRBV19 with TRBJ2-1; D possibly corresponds to TRBD2 (5 bases). Germline V gene lookup returns CDR1 LNHDA and CDR2 SQIVND (reference sequence). V was trimmed by 3 bases and J by 12 bases, leaving 18 bases between them. The CDR3 is 14 amino acids. The CDR3 bases are TGTGCCAGTAGTATTCCTCAGATAGCCCGGGGGCAGTTCTTC. Amino acid sequence: CASSIPQIARGQFF. The variable domain in full, with the rest retrieved from reference TRBV19 and TRBJ2-1, is DGGITQSPKYLFRKEGQNVTLSCEQNLNHDAMYWYRQDPGQGLRLIYYSQIVNDFQKGDIAEGYSVSREKKESFPLTVTSAQKNPTAFYLCASSIPQIARGQFFGPGTRLTVL.

The chain employs TRBV19 and TRBJ1-2; 10 nucleotides agree with TRBD1. The V gene end was trimmed by 8 bases and the J gene end by 5 bases; junction bases not matched to a gene: 2. CDR3 length equals 12 residues. Germline V gives CDR1 LNHDA, CDR2 SQIVND (reference sequence). The CDR3 sequence: CASADRGYGYTF. The CDR3 DNA follows: TGTGCCAGTGCGGACAGGGGGTATGGCTACACCTTC.

This clone was seen just once. This CDR3 is CASSLGFRGVGETQYF. CDR3 nucleotide sequence: TGTGCCAGCAGCTTGGGCTTTCGGGGGGTCGGGGAGACCCAGTACTTC. The chain is built from TRBV5-6 and TRBJ2-5, with 7 positions matching TRBD2. Germline V gives CDR1 SGHDT, CDR2 YYEEEE. CDR3 length: 16 residues. V shed 0 bases and J 5 bases; nucleotides not matched to a gene: 10.

The chain combines TRBV4-2 with TRBJ1-5, with a weak D call TRBD1 (5 bases). Germline CDR1 and CDR2: LGHNA and YNFKEQ. Trimming left V 1 base short and J 7 bases short, with 11 bases between. There are 14 residues in the CDR3. The CDR3 DNA is TGTGCCAGCAGCCAAGGGGGCAGCCCCCAGCCCCAGCATTTT. Its protein product is CASSQGGSPQPQHF.